This TCR beta chain was obtained from a study of T cell repertoires in cytomegalovirus infection. Study-level information: Evidence of both CMV infection and a matching HLA type came from public TCR beta signatures.

This CDR3 has 16 amino acids. Germline loops: CDR1 LGHNA, CDR2 YSLEER. V lost 0 bases to trimming and J lost 0 bases, with 11 bases between them. This clonotype has at least ten counts. Its antigen is not identified. Overall study findings and caveats: Cumulated frequencies of public TCR beta families served to identify carriers of CMV plus the relevant HLA. It was HLA-C-restricted CMV-specific TCR beta clonotypes that dominated the response ex vivo.

TCRdb used MiXCR to reprocess the reads, holding one entry per CDR3 protein. The data contain 200,000 to 300,000 distinct CDR3 sequences, roughly an eighth of them singletons. This rearrangement joins TRBV4-3 to TRBJ1-2; D possibly corresponds to TRBD1 (5 bases). Material for sequencing was PBMCs. The sequence derives from a human donor in good health (CMV status not recorded). Some clones in this sample may be carry-over from other donors' samples. The CDR3 DNA sequence: TGCGCCAGCAGCCAAGACTCCGCAGGGTCTAACTATGGCTACACCTTC. Its protein product is CASSQDSAGSNYGYTF.